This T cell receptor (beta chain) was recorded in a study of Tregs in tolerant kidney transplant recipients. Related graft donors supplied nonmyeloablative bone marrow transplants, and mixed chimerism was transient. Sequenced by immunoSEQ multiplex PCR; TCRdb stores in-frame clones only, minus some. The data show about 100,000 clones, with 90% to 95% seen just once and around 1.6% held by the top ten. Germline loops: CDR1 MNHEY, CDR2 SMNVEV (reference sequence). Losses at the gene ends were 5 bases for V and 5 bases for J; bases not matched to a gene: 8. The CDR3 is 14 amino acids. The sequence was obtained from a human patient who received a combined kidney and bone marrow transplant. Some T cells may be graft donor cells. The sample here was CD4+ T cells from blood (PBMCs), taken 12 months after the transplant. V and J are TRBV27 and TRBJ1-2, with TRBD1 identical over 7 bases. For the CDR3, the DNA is TGTGCCAGCAGTATCTACAGGGGAAAGTATGGCTACACCTTC. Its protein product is CASSIYRGKYGYTF.